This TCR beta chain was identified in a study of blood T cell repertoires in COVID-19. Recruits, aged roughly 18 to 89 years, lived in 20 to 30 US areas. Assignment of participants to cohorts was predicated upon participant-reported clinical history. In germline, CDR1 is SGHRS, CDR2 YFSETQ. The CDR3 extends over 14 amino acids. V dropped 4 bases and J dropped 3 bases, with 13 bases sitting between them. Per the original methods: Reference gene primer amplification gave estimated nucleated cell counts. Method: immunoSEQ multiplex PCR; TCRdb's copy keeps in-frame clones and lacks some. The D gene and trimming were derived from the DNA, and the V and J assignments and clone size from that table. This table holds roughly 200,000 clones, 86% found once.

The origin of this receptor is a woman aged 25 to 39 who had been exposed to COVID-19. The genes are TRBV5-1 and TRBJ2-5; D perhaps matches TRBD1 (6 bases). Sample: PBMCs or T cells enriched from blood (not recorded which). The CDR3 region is CASSPGQQEETQYF. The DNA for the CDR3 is TGCGCCAGCAGCCCCGGACAGCAAGAAGAGACCCAGTACTTC.